These T cell receptor beta chains were read from a single sample in a study of vaccination effects on CD4 cells after COVID-19. The antigens of these receptors remain unknown. Profiling relied on immunoSEQ multiplex PCR, and the TCRdb table lists in-frame clones only, not all of them. The sample has under 80,000 clones; around four fifths are singletons. Here the sequenced sample was CD4+ T cells from PBMCs cultured with HCoV-OC43 spike peptides, taken after COVID-19 vaccination. These receptors came from a human donor who received a COVID-19 vaccine. CDR3s include the opening cysteine and the closing phenylalanine or tryptophan. The order of the fields is CDR3 protein, CDR3 DNA, J gene, clone size, D gene, V gene. D genes are given only for firm matches. Clone size is not always given. Where it is, it says once, few, many or a class for expanded clones.

CASSPGGRRDTGELFF,TGCGCCAGCAGCCCCGGGGGCAGGAGAGACACCGGGGAGCTGTTTTTT,TRBJ2-2,NA,NA,TRBV5-1
CASSKGEKLFF,TGTGCCAGCAGCAAGGGGGAAAAACTGTTTTTT,TRBJ1-4,NA,NA,TRBV6-5
CASSEEGSTEAFF,TGTGCCAGCAGTGAAGAAGGGAGCACTGAAGCTTTCTTT,TRBJ1-1,NA,NA,TRBV2
CATSRVPRGEYTF,TGTGCCACCAGCAGAGTGCCACGGGGGGAGTACACCTTC,TRBJ1-2,few,NA,TRBV15
CASSPSRAVKGAAFF,TGTGCCAGCAGCCCCTCCAGGGCGGTCAAGGGGGCAGCTTTCTTT,TRBJ1-1,NA,TRBD1,TRBV6-5
CASSQDYEIPLHF,TGTGCCAGCAGCCAAGACTACGAGATCCCCCTCCACTTT,TRBJ1-6,few,NA,TRBV3-1/TRBV3-2
CASSSKQGAWTGELFF,TGTGCCAGCAGCTCCAAACAGGGGGCTTGGACCGGGGAGCTGTTTTTT,TRBJ2-2,NA,TRBD1,TRBV7-8
CASSTGGTQHQPQHF,TGTGCCAGCAGTACGGGCGGGACACAGCATCAGCCCCAGCATTTT,TRBJ1-5,few,NA,TRBV6-2/TRBV6-3
CASSYGGPNTGELFF,TGTGCCAGCAGTTACGGGGGTCCGAACACCGGGGAGCTGTTTTTT,TRBJ2-2,few,NA,TRBV2
CASTWGNDNSPLHF,TGCGCCAGCACGTGGGGCAACGATAATTCACCCCTCCACTTT,TRBJ1-6,few,NA,TRBV5-1
CASSHDRRVKTGELFF,TGCGCCAGCAGTCATGATCGCAGGGTTAAAACCGGGGAGCTGTTTTTT,TRBJ2-2,once,NA,TRBV23-1
CASSLGQGSYHEQFF,TGCGCCAGCAGCTTGGGACAGGGAAGTTACCATGAGCAGTTCTTC,TRBJ2-1,NA,TRBD1,TRBV5-1
CASSRGDYGYTF,TGTGCCAGCAGCCGCGGGGACTATGGCTACACCTTC,TRBJ1-2,NA,NA,TRBV3-1/TRBV3-2
CASSPRYQETQYF,TGTGCCAGCAGTCCCCGGTACCAAGAGACCCAGTACTTC,TRBJ2-5,NA,NA,TRBV27
CASSQVTAGNTIYF,TGCGCCAGCAGCCAAGTGACAGCTGGAAACACCATATATTTT,TRBJ1-3,few,NA,TRBV4-1
CASSYWEGGGLTEAFF,TGTGCCAGCAGTTATTGGGAGGGTGGGGGGCTCACTGAAGCTTTCTTT,TRBJ1-1,NA,NA,TRBV6-5
CASSFDRSSPPHF,TGTGCCAGCAGCTTCGATCGGTCCTCACCCCCCCACTTT,TRBJ1-6,NA,NA,TRBV5-6
CASSVLEGADTEAFF,TGTGCCAGCAGCGTTTTGGAGGGAGCGGACACTGAAGCTTTCTTT,TRBJ1-1,NA,NA,TRBV9
CASSESRNTEAFF,TGCGCCAGCAGTGAGTCGAGAAACACTGAAGCTTTCTTT,TRBJ1-1,few,NA,TRBV10-1
CASSPGLAVLQETQYF,TGTGCCAGCAGCCCGGGACTAGCGGTTCTACAAGAGACCCAGTACTTC,TRBJ2-5,NA,TRBD2,TRBV5-6
CASSPRVYYSNQPQHF,TGTGCCAGCAGCCCCCGCGTTTACTATAGCAATCAGCCCCAGCATTTT,TRBJ1-5,NA,NA,TRBV21-1
CASRVFSQGDSPLHF,TGTGCCAGCCGAGTTTTTTCGCAGGGGGATTCACCCCTCCACTTT,TRBJ1-6,NA,TRBD1,TRBV2
CASSVQLAGGPETQYF,TGTGCCAGCAGCGTACAACTAGCGGGGGGCCCCGAGACCCAGTACTTC,TRBJ2-5,NA,TRBD2,TRBV2
CASSLNARGPNFSHAFF,TGTGCCAGCAGTTTGAACGCCCGGGGACCGAATTTCAGTCATGCTTTCTTT,TRBJ1-1,NA,NA,TRBV27
CASSGQGAGGEETQYF,TGTGCCAGCAGCGGCCAAGGAGCAGGGGGCGAAGAGACCCAGTACTTC,TRBJ2-5,NA,TRBD1,TRBV28
CASSLAGLVINTGELFF,TGTGCCAGCAGCTTAGCGGGACTAGTTATTAACACCGGGGAGCTGTTTTTT,TRBJ2-2,NA,TRBD2,TRBV7-2